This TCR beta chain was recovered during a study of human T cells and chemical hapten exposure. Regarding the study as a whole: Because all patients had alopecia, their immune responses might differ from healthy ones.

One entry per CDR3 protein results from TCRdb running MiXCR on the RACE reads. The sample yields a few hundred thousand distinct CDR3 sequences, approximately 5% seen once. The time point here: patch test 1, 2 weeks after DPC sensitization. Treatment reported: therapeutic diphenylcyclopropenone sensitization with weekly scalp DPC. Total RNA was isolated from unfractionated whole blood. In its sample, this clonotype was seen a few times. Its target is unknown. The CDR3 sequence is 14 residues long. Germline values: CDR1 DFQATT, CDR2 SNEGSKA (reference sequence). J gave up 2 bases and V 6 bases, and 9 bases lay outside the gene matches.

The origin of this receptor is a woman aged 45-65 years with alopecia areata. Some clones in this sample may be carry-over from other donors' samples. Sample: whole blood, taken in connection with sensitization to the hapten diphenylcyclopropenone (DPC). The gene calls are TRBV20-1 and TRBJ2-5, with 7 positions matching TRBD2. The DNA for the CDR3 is TGCAGTGCGTTCATCCGGGGGGATCAAGAGACCCAGTACTTC. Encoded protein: CSAFIRGDQETQYF.